This is a list of T cell receptor beta chains from one sample in a study of OX40 agonist ivuxolimab in advanced cancers. Only in-frame clones appear in the TCRdb table, and some are missing; sequencing was by immunoSEQ multiplex PCR. The sample has around 92,000 clones, 85% to 95% seen once; the top ten hold around 0.28%. The material sequenced was CD4+ or CD8+ T cells sorted from blood, taken in a trial of the OX40 agonist ivuxolimab. Receptors originate from an adult with an advanced solid tumor such as melanoma, head and neck, liver or kidney cancer. CDR3s include the opening cysteine and the closing phenylalanine or tryptophan. The order of the fields is V gene, CDR3 protein.

V gene: TRBV9; CDR3 protein: CASREAGGSYNEQFF
V gene: TRBV28; CDR3 protein: CASSTRRAQYF
V gene: TRBV30; CDR3 protein: CAWRNYRIPTQYF
V gene: TRBV6-1; CDR3 protein: CASKPQGILQPQHF
V gene: TRBV7-2; CDR3 protein: CASSQRPSGTEAFF
V gene: TRBV30; CDR3 protein: CAWDKGTSGNTIYF
V gene: TRBV30; CDR3 protein: CAWSGQGAYEQYF
V gene: TRBV20-1; CDR3 protein: CSARGRQTQYF
V gene: TRBV18; CDR3 protein: CASSLLVRTTVTDTQYF
V gene: TRBV19; CDR3 protein: CASSIVHGSDRDNEQFF
V gene: TRBV7-2; CDR3 protein: CASSPGRVSYEQYF
V gene: TRBV28; CDR3 protein: CASSRNPLGQGFYEQYF
V gene: TRBV19; CDR3 protein: CASSIRQGETQYF
V gene: TRBV29-1; CDR3 protein: CSVGTFNEQFF
V gene: TRBV2; CDR3 protein: CASSVGGNTEAFF
V gene: TRBV6-1; CDR3 protein: CASSRQGRSDTQYF
V gene: TRBV27; CDR3 protein: CASSPPRTSGETKEQYF
V gene: TRBV15; CDR3 protein: CATSRGGSVYNSPLHF
V gene: TRBV10-3; CDR3 protein: CAIRGTYGYTF
V gene: TRBV18; CDR3 protein: CASTQTEANSPLHF
V gene: TRBV6-5; CDR3 protein: CASSLRRRDYGYTF
V gene: TRBV9; CDR3 protein: CASSVFPGSYGYTF
V gene: TRBV4-3; CDR3 protein: CASSLGAVPNEKLFF
V gene: TRBV30; CDR3 protein: CAWNRDIEQPQHF
V gene: TRBV29-1; CDR3 protein: CSAFVGVPYNSPLHF
V gene: TRBV5-1; CDR3 protein: CASSLEGIYTEAFF
V gene: TRBV30; CDR3 protein: CAWSGRVGTDTQYF
V gene: TRBV7-2; CDR3 protein: CASSLVGSETQYF
V gene: TRBV7-3; CDR3 protein: CASSPYRVRDQPQHF
V gene: TRBV6-5; CDR3 protein: CASSYSRTAMNTEAFF
V gene: TRBV5-5; CDR3 protein: CASSFDREKLFF
V gene: TRBV7-2; CDR3 protein: CASSSQGGTIYF
V gene: TRBV10-3; CDR3 protein: CAISEADTQYF
V gene: TRBV6-4; CDR3 protein: CASSDGVSGQPQHF
V gene: TRBV9; CDR3 protein: CASSIKPVTGPYSNQPQHF
V gene: TRBV7-2; CDR3 protein: CASSPVRISEGNEKLFF
V gene: TRBV7-9; CDR3 protein: CASSSGGFSLHF
V gene: TRBV6-5; CDR3 protein: CASTRTSRQETQYF
V gene: TRBV4-2; CDR3 protein: CASSQGRLPLHF
V gene: TRBV5-1; CDR3 protein: CASSEFPGTDSYGYTF
V gene: TRBV2; CDR3 protein: CASRGQNYGYTF
V gene: TRBV5-5; CDR3 protein: CASSLGGRANYGYTF
V gene: TRBV28; CDR3 protein: CASSPYSNQPQHF
V gene: TRBV7-6; CDR3 protein: CASSLAGPNTEAFF
V gene: TRBV6-6; CDR3 protein: CASSYRAGSGNTIYF
V gene: TRBV19; CDR3 protein: CASSERINEKLFF
V gene: TRBV6-5; CDR3 protein: CASSPGQGGSQPQHF
V gene: TRBV19; CDR3 protein: CASSPGLAYNEQFF
V gene: TRBV7-2; CDR3 protein: CASSWGGNEQFF
V gene: TRBV4-3; CDR3 protein: CASSQDHQAEAFF
V gene: TRBV5-1; CDR3 protein: CASSLTTGVVGGTQYF
V gene: TRBV29-1; CDR3 protein: CSVVRGLNTEAFF
V gene: TRBV9; CDR3 protein: CASSPTGWDSPLHF
V gene: TRBV11-2; CDR3 protein: CASSLAGTTYNEQFF
V gene: TRBV6-6; CDR3 protein: CASSGTGGGETQYF